Listed here is a single TCR beta chain. No antigen is known for it. The sample belongs to a study of follicular helper T cells after annual influenza vaccination. Study-level background: Days 0, 7 and 28 post-vaccination were the blood draw times. Whole-study results and caveats: Recurrent ICOS+CD38+ cTfh clonotypes included tetramer and AIM influenza-specific ones.

The V and J ends lost 2 bases and 4 bases respectively, with 9 bases between them. This CDR3 region has 14 residues. The germline CDR1 and CDR2 sequences are MGHRA and YSYEKL. Clones were sequenced by immunoSEQ multiplex PCR, and TCRdb holds only the in-frame ones, with some missing. Of thousands of clones listed, approximately 85% are singletons. Time point denoted: 2015-2016 season, pre-vaccination. Per time point, roughly 40-110 mL of blood was sampled. The sample was CXCR5+ CD38- circulating T follicular helper cells from blood, taken on the day of influenza vaccination. Regarding subset: circulating Tfh, non-naive CD4+CXCR5+PD-1+ (ICOS+CD38+ or ICOS-CD38-). The origin of this receptor is an adult who received the influenza vaccine. The chain joins TRBV4-1 to TRBJ1-3, with D uncertain. The CDR3 loop is CASSQNMGGNTIYF. In DNA form, the CDR3 reads TGCGCCAGCAGCCAAAATATGGGGGGAAACACCATATATTTT.